These 7 T cell receptor beta chains share one sample of origin, sequenced in a study of early T cells in non-severe SARS-CoV-2 infection. TCRdb ran MiXCR on the 5' RACE reads and lists one entry per CDR3 protein. The table shows 25,000 to 30,000 distinct CDR3 sequences, with around 6% occurring only once. Sample: whole blood, taken at baseline. Receptors were obtained from an adult who was a healthcare worker with PCR-confirmed SARS-CoV-2 infection or an uninfected control (not recorded which).

This clonotype was seen at least ten times. This chain uses TRBV6-1 with TRBJ2-1; 7 bases map to TRBD2. Trimming removed 7 bases from V and 4 bases from J; junction bases left unmatched: 13. The CDR3 consists of 16 residues. Germline V gives CDR1 MNHNS, CDR2 SASEGT. The CDR3 sequence is CASTAPRLAAYNEQFF. The CDR3 DNA reads TGTGCCAGCACAGCCCCCCGGCTAGCGGCTTACAATGAGCAGTTCTTC.

This clonotype was detected many times. This chain connects TRBV12-3 or TRBV12-4 to TRBJ2-3; D unresolved. V lost 5 bases to trimming and J lost 0 bases, with 3 bases between them. This CDR3 contains 12 residues. Here the CDR3 DNA reads TGTGCCAGCAGTCCTAGCACAGATACGCAGTATTTT. Translated, it gives CASSPSTDTQYF.

This clonotype was recorded many times. V is TRBV20-1 and J is TRBJ1-1, with 10 nucleotides matching TRBD1. Trimming took 6 bases from V and 2 from J; bases not matched to a gene: 0. The CDR3 extends over 12 amino acids. The V gene's germline CDR1 is DFQATT and CDR2 SNEGSKA (reference sequence). The CDR3 loop is CSATGGNTEAFF. The DNA of the CDR3 is TGCAGTGCGACAGGGGGCAACACTGAAGCTTTCTTT.

This clonotype occurred many times. V and J are TRBV5-1 and TRBJ2-3; 8 positions agree with TRBD2. After removal of 0 bases from V and 4 bases from J, the junction contained 4 bases not matched to a gene. The CDR3 runs to 15 residues. CDR1 is SGHRS, CDR2 YFSETQ, per germline. CDR3: CASSLASGGADTQYF. The CDR3, as DNA: TGCGCCAGCAGCTTGGCCAGCGGGGGCGCAGATACGCAGTATTTT.

This clonotype was picked up many times. V usage is TRBV11-2 and J usage is TRBJ2-3, with a tentative D call TRBD2 (6 bases). The germline V and J ends were trimmed by 4 bases and 2 bases, with 16 bases remaining between them. CDR1 is SGHAT and CDR2 is FQNNGV in the germline V gene. The CDR3 has 16 residues. CDR3 residues: CASSYRTTTNTDTQYF. DNA for the CDR3: TGTGCCAGCAGCTACAGGACTACTACGAACACAGATACGCAGTATTTT.

This clonotype was counted ten times or more. V is TRBV6-2 or TRBV6-3 and J is TRBJ1-1; 9 bases match TRBD1. The V gene's germline CDR1 is MNHEY and CDR2 SVGEGT. The CDR3 totals 14 residues. V shed 5 bases and J 4 bases; nucleotides not matched to a gene: 5. CDR3 coding DNA: TGTGCCAGCAGTCTACAGGGGGCCGCCACTGAAGCTTTCTTT. Its translation is CASSLQGAATEAFF.

In this sample, this clonotype turned up many times. V and J are TRBV20-1 and TRBJ2-5, with unresolved D. Trimming left V 7 bases short and J 3 bases short, with 9 bases between. This CDR3 is 11 amino acids long. From germline, CDR1 is DFQATT and CDR2 SNEGSKA (reference sequence). This chain's CDR3 is CSGNREETQYF. In DNA, the CDR3 is TGCAGTGGTAACAGAGAAGAGACCCAGTACTTC.